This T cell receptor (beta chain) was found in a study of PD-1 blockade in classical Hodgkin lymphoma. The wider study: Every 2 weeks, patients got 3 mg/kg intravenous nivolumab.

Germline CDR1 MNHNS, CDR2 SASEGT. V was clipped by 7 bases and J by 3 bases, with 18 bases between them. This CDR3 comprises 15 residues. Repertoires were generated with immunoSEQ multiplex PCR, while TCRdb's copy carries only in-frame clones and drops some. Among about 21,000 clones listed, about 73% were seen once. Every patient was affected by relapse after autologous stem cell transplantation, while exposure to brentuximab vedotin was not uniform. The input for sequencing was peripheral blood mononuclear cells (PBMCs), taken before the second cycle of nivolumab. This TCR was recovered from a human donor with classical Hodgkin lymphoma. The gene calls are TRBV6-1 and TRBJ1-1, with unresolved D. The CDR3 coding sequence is TGTGCCAGCACCGAGCATTTCTCTACTGACACTGAAGCTTTCTTT. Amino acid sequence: CASTEHFSTDTEAFF.